The rows below give T cell receptor beta chains drawn from one sample of a study of shared clonotypes between healthy human individuals. The data were produced by immunoSEQ multiplex PCR, yet TCRdb's version contains in-frame clones alone and is incomplete. The table has 800,000 or so clones, 96% seen once. The sequenced sample consisted of naive CD8+ T cells sorted from blood. All receptors come from a man aged 25-45 years in good health. Both conserved end residues are part of each CDR3. The D gene is left open where the match is weak. Rows give clone size only sometimes, using once, few, many, or a class for an expanded clone.

j_gene: TRBJ2-7; v_gene: TRBV30; d_gene: .; abundance: .; CDR3nt: TGTGCCTGGAGTGTACTTTTGCACGAGCAGTACTTC; CDR3aa: CAWSVLLHEQYF
j_gene: TRBJ2-5; v_gene: TRBV4-1; d_gene: .; abundance: .; CDR3nt: TGCGCCAGCAGCCAAGTAGGACTCCTAGAGACCCAGTACTTC; CDR3aa: CASSQVGLLETQYF
j_gene: TRBJ2-3; v_gene: TRBV7-2; d_gene: TRBD2; abundance: once; CDR3nt: TGTGCCAGCAGATTACTAGCGGGAGATGTAGATACGCAGTATTTT; CDR3aa: CASRLLAGDVDTQYF
j_gene: TRBJ2-2; v_gene: TRBV27; d_gene: .; abundance: .; CDR3nt: TGTGCCAGCAGTTTTGCCCAGGGGATCACCGGGGAGCTGTTTTTT; CDR3aa: CASSFAQGITGELFF
j_gene: TRBJ2-7; v_gene: TRBV6-4; d_gene: TRBD2; abundance: .; CDR3nt: TGTGCCAGCAGTGAGCTAGCGGGCTACGAGCAGTACTTC; CDR3aa: CASSELAGYEQYF
j_gene: TRBJ2-7; v_gene: TRBV4-3; d_gene: .; abundance: few; CDR3nt: TGCGCCAGCAGCCAAGTCGGCTTGGGCAGGGACGAGCAGTACTTC; CDR3aa: CASSQVGLGRDEQYF
j_gene: TRBJ2-3; v_gene: TRBV27; d_gene: .; abundance: once; CDR3nt: TGTGCCAGCAGTTCCCCGGGGAGCACAGATACGCAGTATTTT; CDR3aa: CASSSPGSTDTQYF
j_gene: TRBJ2-2; v_gene: TRBV11-3; d_gene: TRBD1; abundance: .; CDR3nt: TGTGCCAGCAGCTTGAGGACAGGGCTAACCGGGGAGCTGTTTTTT; CDR3aa: CASSLRTGLTGELFF
j_gene: TRBJ1-1; v_gene: TRBV29-1; d_gene: .; abundance: once; CDR3nt: TGCAGCGTTGAAGCCCGGGAGGGCGCTTTCTTT; CDR3aa: CSVEAREGAFF
j_gene: TRBJ2-3; v_gene: TRBV29-1; d_gene: TRBD2; abundance: .; CDR3nt: TGCAGCGTGCGCGGGACTAGCGGGAGGTTAGATACGCAGTATTTT; CDR3aa: CSVRGTSGRLDTQYF
j_gene: TRBJ2-3; v_gene: TRBV7-9; d_gene: .; abundance: .; CDR3nt: TGTGCCAGCAGGTTAGCCGCGGGGAACCTAGACGCAGATACGCAGTATTTT; CDR3aa: CASRLAAGNLDADTQYF
j_gene: TRBJ2-2; v_gene: TRBV6-5; d_gene: .; abundance: .; CDR3nt: TGTGCCAGCAGTTACTCGAACGAACCCGGGGAGCTGTTTTTT; CDR3aa: CASSYSNEPGELFF
j_gene: TRBJ2-1; v_gene: TRBV2; d_gene: TRBD2; abundance: .; CDR3nt: TGTGCCAGCAGTGCCCCGATAAGTGGGGCGGGAGGGCCCCACAATGAGCAGTTCTTC; CDR3aa: CASSAPISGAGGPHNEQFF
j_gene: TRBJ2-6; v_gene: TRBV4-1; d_gene: .; abundance: .; CDR3nt: TGCGCCAGCAGCCTCATCATTGGGGCTGGGGCCAACGTCCTGACTTTC; CDR3aa: CASSLIIGAGANVLTF
j_gene: TRBJ2-3; v_gene: TRBV4-1; d_gene: TRBD2; abundance: .; CDR3nt: TGCGCCAGCAGCCAAGGCTACGGGCGGGAGAGTACAGATACGCAGTATTTT; CDR3aa: CASSQGYGRESTDTQYF
j_gene: TRBJ2-1; v_gene: TRBV10-3; d_gene: TRBD2; abundance: .; CDR3nt: TGTGCCATCAGTGCCCCGACTAGCGGCTCCTACAATGAGCAGTTCTTC; CDR3aa: CAISAPTSGSYNEQFF
j_gene: TRBJ2-7; v_gene: TRBV27; d_gene: .; abundance: .; CDR3nt: TGTGCCAGCAGCCCGCAAAGGGTAGTAACCTACGAGCAGTACTTC; CDR3aa: CASSPQRVVTYEQYF
j_gene: TRBJ1-3; v_gene: TRBV25-1; d_gene: .; abundance: .; CDR3nt: TGTGCCAGCAGCCCGGGAAACACCATATATTTT; CDR3aa: CASSPGNTIYF
j_gene: TRBJ2-7; v_gene: TRBV2; d_gene: .; abundance: .; CDR3nt: TGTGCCAGCAGTGGGGGCAAATACGAGCAGTACTTC; CDR3aa: CASSGGKYEQYF
j_gene: TRBJ2-3; v_gene: TRBV7-6; d_gene: .; abundance: .; CDR3nt: TGTGCCAGCAGCTTAGCGCCGTACGGCGTGGATACGCAGTATTTT; CDR3aa: CASSLAPYGVDTQYF
j_gene: TRBJ2-3; v_gene: TRBV27; d_gene: .; abundance: .; CDR3nt: TGTGCCAGCGGAGTGGGGCTCACAGATACGCAGTATTTT; CDR3aa: CASGVGLTDTQYF
j_gene: TRBJ2-7; v_gene: TRBV7-9; d_gene: .; abundance: .; CDR3nt: TGTGCCAGCAGCTTAGCACTCCAGGACGACGAGCAGTACTTC; CDR3aa: CASSLALQDDEQYF
j_gene: TRBJ1-1; v_gene: TRBV29-1; d_gene: .; abundance: .; CDR3nt: TGCAGCGTTGAATTCCCCCTGTCGGGAACTGAAGCTTTCTTT; CDR3aa: CSVEFPLSGTEAFF
j_gene: TRBJ2-1; v_gene: TRBV9; d_gene: .; abundance: .; CDR3nt: TGTGCCAGCAGCGTAGGGGAAGAGGGCCGACGAAATGAGCAGTTCTTC; CDR3aa: CASSVGEEGRRNEQFF
j_gene: TRBJ2-7; v_gene: TRBV5-1; d_gene: .; abundance: .; CDR3nt: TGCGCCAGCAGCCTCTTCGGTGGTAATACCTACGAGCAGTACTTC; CDR3aa: CASSLFGGNTYEQYF
j_gene: TRBJ2-2; v_gene: TRBV28; d_gene: TRBD2; abundance: .; CDR3nt: TGTGCCAGCAGTTCATACTGGGCAAGCCGCGGGGGCGGGGAGCTGTTTTTT; CDR3aa: CASSSYWASRGGGELFF
j_gene: TRBJ2-7; v_gene: TRBV7-9; d_gene: .; abundance: once; CDR3nt: TGTGCCAGCAGCGCCCCCGCGGCTGGCGAGCAGTACTTC; CDR3aa: CASSAPAAGEQYF
j_gene: TRBJ2-7; v_gene: TRBV2; d_gene: .; abundance: .; CDR3nt: TGTGCCAGCTTTTCTGTGGGTGAGCAGTACTTC; CDR3aa: CASFSVGEQYF
j_gene: TRBJ2-1; v_gene: TRBV19; d_gene: TRBD2; abundance: once; CDR3nt: TGTGCCAGTAGCGGACTAGCGGGAGACAATGAGCAGTTCTTC; CDR3aa: CASSGLAGDNEQFF
j_gene: TRBJ2-3; v_gene: TRBV5-1; d_gene: .; abundance: few; CDR3nt: TGCGCCAGCAGCATTGACAGGAATTTCCTCACAGATACGCAGTATTTT; CDR3aa: CASSIDRNFLTDTQYF
j_gene: TRBJ2-1; v_gene: TRBV6-5; d_gene: .; abundance: .; CDR3nt: TGTGCCAGCAGCGGGAGCGGCAATGAGCAGTTCTTC; CDR3aa: CASSGSGNEQFF